The 3 T cell receptor beta chains in this list originate from one sample, sequenced in a study of blood T cell repertoires in COVID-19. The repertoire was sequenced with immunoSEQ multiplex PCR; TCRdb's copy has only in-frame clones and lacks some. Of under 250,000 clones in the sample, 89% were seen once. The sequencing sample was made of peripheral blood. Receptor source: a man in his 60s who had recovered from COVID-19.

This sequence joins TRBV4-2 and TRBJ2-2, with 9 bases fitting TRBD2. The CDR3 has 14 residues. V dropped 6 bases and J dropped 6; count of bases not matched to a gene: 5. Germline lookup yields CDR1 LGHNA and CDR2 YNFKEQ. For the CDR3, the DNA is TGTGCCAGCAGTCTTAGCGGGAGATCCGGGGAGCTGTTTTTT. It encodes CASSLSGRSGELFF.

The chain employs TRBV2 and TRBJ1-3; D is unresolved. This CDR3 has 12 amino acids. Trimming cost V 8 bases and J 0 bases, with 5 bases left between them. CDR1 and CDR2 (germline): SNHLY, FYNNEI. This chain's CDR3 is CASFLSGNTIYF. DNA for the CDR3: TGTGCCAGCTTCCTCTCTGGAAACACCATATATTTT.

This clone has just one count. This chain links TRBV3-1 (or the pseudogene TRBV3-2) with TRBJ2-1; 8 nucleotides agree with TRBD2. Germline CDR1 LGHDT, CDR2 YNNKEL (reference sequence). With V trimmed by 4 bases and J by 4 bases, 9 bases remained unmatched. The CDR3 length is 16 residues. The CDR3 here is CASSLSLAAKYNEQFF. The CDR3, as DNA: TGTGCCAGCAGCCTTTCACTAGCGGCTAAATACAATGAGCAGTTCTTC.